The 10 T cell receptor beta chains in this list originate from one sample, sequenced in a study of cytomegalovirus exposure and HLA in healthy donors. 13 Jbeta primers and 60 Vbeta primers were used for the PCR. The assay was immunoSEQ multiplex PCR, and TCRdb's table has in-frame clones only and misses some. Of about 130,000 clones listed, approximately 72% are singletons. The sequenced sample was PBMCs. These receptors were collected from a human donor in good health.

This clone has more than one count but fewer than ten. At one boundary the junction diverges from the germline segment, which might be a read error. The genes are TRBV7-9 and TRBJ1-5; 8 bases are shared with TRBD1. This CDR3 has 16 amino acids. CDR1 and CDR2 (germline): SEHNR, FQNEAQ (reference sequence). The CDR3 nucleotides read TGTTCCAGCAGTTCTCACCAGGGGGCCGGCAATCAGCCCCAGCATTTT. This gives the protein CSSSSHQGAGNQPQHF.

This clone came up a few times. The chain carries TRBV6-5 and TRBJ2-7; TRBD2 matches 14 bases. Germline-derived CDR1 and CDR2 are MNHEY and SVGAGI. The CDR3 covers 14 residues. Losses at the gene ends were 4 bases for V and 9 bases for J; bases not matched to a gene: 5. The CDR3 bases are TGTGCCAGCAGTTCGGGACTAGCGGGAGTTAGGCAGTACTTC. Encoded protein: CASSSGLAGVRQYF.

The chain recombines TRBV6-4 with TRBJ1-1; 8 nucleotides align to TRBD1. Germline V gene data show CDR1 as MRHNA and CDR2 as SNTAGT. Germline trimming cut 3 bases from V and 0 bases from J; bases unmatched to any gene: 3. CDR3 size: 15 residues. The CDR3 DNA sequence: TGTGCCAGCAGTGATAGGGACAGGATGAACACTGAAGCTTTCTTT. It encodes CASSDRDRMNTEAFF.

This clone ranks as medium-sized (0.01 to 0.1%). CDR3 nucleotides: TGTGCCAGCAGCTTCAGACAGGGGGCGTCAACCGGGGAGCTGTTTTTT. It is translated as CASSFRQGASTGELFF. This rearrangement joins TRBV7-9 to TRBJ2-2, with 10 bases identical to TRBD1. With 3 bases clipped from V and 5 bases from J, the junction kept 6 bases outside the gene matches. This CDR3 is built from 16 residues. Germline V gene sequence: CDR1 SEHNR, CDR2 FQNEAQ (reference sequence).

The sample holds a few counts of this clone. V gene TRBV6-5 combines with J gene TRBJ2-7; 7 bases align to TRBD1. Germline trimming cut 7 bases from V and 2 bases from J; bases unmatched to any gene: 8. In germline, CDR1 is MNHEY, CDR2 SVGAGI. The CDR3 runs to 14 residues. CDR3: CASKGGPPAYEQYF. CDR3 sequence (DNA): TGTGCCAGCAAAGGGGGCCCCCCGGCCTACGAGCAGTACTTC.

The CDR3 spells CAWSGQGKNTF. Written as DNA, the CDR3 is TGTGCCTGGAGTGGACAGGGAAAAAACACCTTC. This chain links TRBV30 with TRBJ1-2; 7 nucleotides line up with TRBD1. The V gene end was trimmed by 1 base and the J gene end by 12 bases; junction bases not matched to a gene: 5. The CDR3 is made up of 11 amino acids. The germline gives CDR1 GTSNPN, CDR2 SVGIG (reference sequence).

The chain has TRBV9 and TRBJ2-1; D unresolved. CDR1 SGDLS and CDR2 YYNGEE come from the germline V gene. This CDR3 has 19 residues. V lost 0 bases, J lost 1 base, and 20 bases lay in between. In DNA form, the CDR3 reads TGTGCCAGCAGCGTAGAATCACTATATAACGATATTTCCTACAATGAGCAGTTCTTC. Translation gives CASSVESLYNDISYNEQFF.

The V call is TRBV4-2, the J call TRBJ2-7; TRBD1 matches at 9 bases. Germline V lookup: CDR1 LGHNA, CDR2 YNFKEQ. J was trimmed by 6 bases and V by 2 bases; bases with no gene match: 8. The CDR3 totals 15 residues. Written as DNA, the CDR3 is TGTGCCAGCAGCCAATGGGGGACAGGGAGCCCCGAGCAGTACTTC. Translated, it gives CASSQWGTGSPEQYF.

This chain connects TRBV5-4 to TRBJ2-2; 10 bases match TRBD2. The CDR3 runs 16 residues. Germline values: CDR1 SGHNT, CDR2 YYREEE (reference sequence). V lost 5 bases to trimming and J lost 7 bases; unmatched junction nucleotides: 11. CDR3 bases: TGTGCCAGCAGTCTAAAAGCGGGGGGGCTTGGCGGGGAGCTGTTTTTT. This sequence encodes CASSLKAGGLGGELFF.

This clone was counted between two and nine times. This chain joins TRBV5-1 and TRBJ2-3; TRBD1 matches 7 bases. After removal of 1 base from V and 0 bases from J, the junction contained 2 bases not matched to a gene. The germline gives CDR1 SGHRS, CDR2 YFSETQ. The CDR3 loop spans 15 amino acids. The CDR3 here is CASSLTGDSTDTQYF. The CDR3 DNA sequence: TGCGCCAGCAGCTTGACAGGGGATAGCACAGATACGCAGTATTTT. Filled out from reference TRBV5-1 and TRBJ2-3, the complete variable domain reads KAGVTQTPRYLIKTRGQQVTLSCSPISGHRSVSWYQQTPGQGLQFLFEYFSETQRNKGNFPGRFSGRQFSNSRSEMNVSTLELGDSALYLCASSLTGDSTDTQYFGPGTRLTVL.